In its sample, the clone carrying this TCR beta chain was seen once. The antigen is undetermined. This sample stems from a study of vaccination and CD4 T cells after COVID-19. This sample's treatment: roughly 11-day PBMC culture with coronavirus spike peptide pools or control peptides (ViraFEST assay). An Oncomine TCR Beta short-read assay was used to sequence the DNA from cultured CD4+ T cells. Using its own MiXCR run on the PCR reads, TCRdb lists one record per CDR3 protein. The data hold about 1,900 distinct CDR3 sequences, with approximately 61% observed a single time. V was clipped by 5 bases and J by 4 bases, with 13 bases between them. There are 14 residues in the CDR3. CDR1 MNHEY and CDR2 SVGEGT come from the germline V gene.

Sequenced here: CD4+ T cells from blood, cultured in vitro, sampled after SARS-CoV-2 vaccination. J is TRBJ2-3 and V is TRBV6-2 or TRBV6-3; D may match TRBD1 or TRBD2 (6 bases each). This TCR was recovered from a human donor who had recovered from COVID-19. CDR3 protein: CASSVVGGADTQYF. The DNA for the CDR3 is TGTGCCAGCAGTGTCGTGGGGGGCGCAGATACGCAGTATTTT.